This T cell receptor beta chain originates from a study of CD8 T cells in ankylosing spondylitis (dated by TCRdb to the late 2010s). Looking at the study overall: The study profiled T cell receptor beta repertoires in healthy donors and ankylosing spondylitis patients to find disease-linked TCR variants. The full study cohort was made up of roughly 25 ankylosing spondylitis patients and 108 healthy donors. Samples of peripheral blood were taken, and for ankylosing spondylitis patients, synovial fluid was collected as well.

The reads were generated on an Illumina HiSeq 2500. Quantitative 5'-RACE with molecular barcodes was used to prepare TCR beta libraries. Concerning the study's data processing: A new computational method, built on a probabilistic model of VDJ rearrangement, was used to identify disease-linked TCR variants. Using fastp at Q25 and MiXCR, TCRdb reprocessed the public reads and kept productive beta chains. CDR3 protein sequences are deduplicated, and each keeps its most common genes and DNA. TCRdb, not the original authors, processed these V and J calls. The sample table contains 100,000 to 150,000 distinct CDR3 sequences; only one count was recorded for about 6.5% of them. The top ten clones comprise 12% of the sample. General findings and caveats noted by the study authors: Some of the motif variants had been reported before in the synovial fluid and blood of reactive arthritis patients, a finding that suggests common disease-initiation mechanisms. A TCR beta motif made up of several highly homologous amino acid variants appeared to be characteristic of blood from ankylosing spondylitis patients. The disease-linked clones were reported as significantly enriched in matched synovial fluid samples from ankylosing spondylitis patients. A CD8+ phenotype was shown by the disease-linked clones, which were found at relatively low frequencies in peripheral blood.

This clonotype was counted many times. The clone's antigen remains unknown. No per-base quality is available; no much larger clone lies one base away. CDR1 and CDR2 are read off the germline V gene (reference sequence) as DFQATT and SNEGSKA. CDR3 length: 13 amino acids, cysteine to phenylalanine. CDR3 DNA is the only sequence kept; it has 39 bases, read in frame from the first base. V and J lose 4 bases and 2 bases, and a span of 9 bases separates them. This TCR was sampled from a male donor with ankylosing spondylitis or in good health (not recorded which). The sequencing input was blood, either unsorted or a sorted T cell fraction (not recorded which). The V and J segments used are TRBV20-1 and TRBJ1-3; the D gene cannot be named for sure. Here is the DNA: TGCAGTGCTACCGGGCAGCCTGGAAACACCATATATTTT. Its translation is CSATGQPGNTIYF.